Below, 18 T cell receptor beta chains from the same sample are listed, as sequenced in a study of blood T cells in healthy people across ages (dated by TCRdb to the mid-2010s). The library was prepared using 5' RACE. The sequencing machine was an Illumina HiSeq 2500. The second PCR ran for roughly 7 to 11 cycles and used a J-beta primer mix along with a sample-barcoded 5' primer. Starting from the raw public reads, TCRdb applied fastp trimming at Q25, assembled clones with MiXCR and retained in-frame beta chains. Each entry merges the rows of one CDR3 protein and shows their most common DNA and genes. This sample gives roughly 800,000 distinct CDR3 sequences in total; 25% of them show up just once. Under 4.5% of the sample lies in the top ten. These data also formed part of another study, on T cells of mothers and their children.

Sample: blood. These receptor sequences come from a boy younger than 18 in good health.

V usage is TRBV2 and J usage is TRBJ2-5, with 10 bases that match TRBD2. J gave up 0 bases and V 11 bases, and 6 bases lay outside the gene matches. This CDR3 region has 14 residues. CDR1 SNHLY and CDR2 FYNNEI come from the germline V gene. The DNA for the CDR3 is TGTGCCGCTAGGGGACTAGCGTACCAAGAGACCCAGTACTTC. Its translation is CAARGLAYQETQYF.

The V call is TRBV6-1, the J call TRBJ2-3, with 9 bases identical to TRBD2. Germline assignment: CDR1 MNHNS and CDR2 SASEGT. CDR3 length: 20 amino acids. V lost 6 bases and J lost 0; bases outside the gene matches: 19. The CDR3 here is CASRGLVREGRGKSTDTQYF. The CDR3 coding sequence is TGTGCCAGCAGAGGGTTGGTGCGGGAGGGCCGGGGAAAAAGCACAGATACGCAGTATTTT.

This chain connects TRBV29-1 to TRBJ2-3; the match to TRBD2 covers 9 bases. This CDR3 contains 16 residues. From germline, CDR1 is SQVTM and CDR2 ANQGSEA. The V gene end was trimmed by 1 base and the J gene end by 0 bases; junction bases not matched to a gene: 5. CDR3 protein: CSVEGVAGASTDTQYF. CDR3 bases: TGCAGCGTTGAAGGGGTAGCGGGGGCTAGCACAGATACGCAGTATTTT.

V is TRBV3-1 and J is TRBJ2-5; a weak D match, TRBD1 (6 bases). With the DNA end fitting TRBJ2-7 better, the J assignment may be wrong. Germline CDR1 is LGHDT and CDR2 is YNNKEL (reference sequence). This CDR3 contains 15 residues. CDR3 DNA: TGTGCCAGCAGCCAAGAGCCGGACAGTTCCTACGAGCAGTACTTC. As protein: CASSQEPDSSYEQYF.

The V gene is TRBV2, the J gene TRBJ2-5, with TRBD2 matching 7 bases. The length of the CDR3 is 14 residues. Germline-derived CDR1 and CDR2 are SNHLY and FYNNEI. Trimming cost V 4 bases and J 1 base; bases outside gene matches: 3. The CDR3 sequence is CASSAGGGQETQYF. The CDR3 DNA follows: TGTGCCAGCAGTGCTGGCGGGGGCCAAGAGACCCAGTACTTC. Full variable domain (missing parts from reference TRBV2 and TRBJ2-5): EPEVTQTPSHQVTQMGQEVILRCVPISNHLYFYWYRQILGQKVEFLVSFYNNEISEKSEIFDDQFSVERPDGSNFTLKIRSTKLEDSAMYFCASSAGGGQETQYFGPGTRLLVL.

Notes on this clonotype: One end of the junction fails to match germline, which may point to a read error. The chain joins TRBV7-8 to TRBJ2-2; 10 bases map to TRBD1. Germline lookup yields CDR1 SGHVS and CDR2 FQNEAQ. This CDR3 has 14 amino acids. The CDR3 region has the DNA TGTGCCTCTGACAGGGGGCAGAACACCGGGGAGCTGTCTTTT. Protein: CASDRGQNTGELSF.

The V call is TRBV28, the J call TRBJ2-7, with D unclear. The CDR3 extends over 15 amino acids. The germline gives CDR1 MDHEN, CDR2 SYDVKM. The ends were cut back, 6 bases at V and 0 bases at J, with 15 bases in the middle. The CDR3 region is CASRGTERFSYEQYF. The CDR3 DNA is TGTGCCAGCAGAGGCACAGAAAGATTCTCCTACGAGCAGTACTTC.

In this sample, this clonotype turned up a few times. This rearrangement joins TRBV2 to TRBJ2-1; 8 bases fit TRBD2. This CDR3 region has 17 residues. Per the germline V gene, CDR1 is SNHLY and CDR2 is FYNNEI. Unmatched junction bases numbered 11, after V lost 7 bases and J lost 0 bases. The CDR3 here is CASKFGAGVYSYNEQFF. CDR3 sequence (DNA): TGTGCCAGCAAGTTTGGAGCGGGAGTCTACTCCTACAATGAGCAGTTCTTC.

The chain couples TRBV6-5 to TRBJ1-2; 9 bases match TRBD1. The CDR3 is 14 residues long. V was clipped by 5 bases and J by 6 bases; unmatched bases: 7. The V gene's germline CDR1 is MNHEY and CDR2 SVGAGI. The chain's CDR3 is CASSPRDRENGYTF. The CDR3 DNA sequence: TGTGCCAGCAGTCCCCGGGACAGGGAAAATGGCTACACCTTC.

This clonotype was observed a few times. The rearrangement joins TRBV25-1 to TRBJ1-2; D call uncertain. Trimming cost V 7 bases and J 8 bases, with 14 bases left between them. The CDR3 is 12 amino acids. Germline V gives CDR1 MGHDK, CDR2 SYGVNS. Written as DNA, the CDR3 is TGTGCCAGCATGCGGGGAGGCGGAGGCTACACCTTC. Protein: CASMRGGGGYTF.

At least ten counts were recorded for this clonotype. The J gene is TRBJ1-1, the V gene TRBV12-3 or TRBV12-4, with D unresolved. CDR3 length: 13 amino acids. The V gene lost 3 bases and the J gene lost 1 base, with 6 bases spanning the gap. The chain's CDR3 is CASSFYKNTEAFF. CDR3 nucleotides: TGTGCCAGCAGTTTCTATAAGAACACTGAAGCTTTCTTT.

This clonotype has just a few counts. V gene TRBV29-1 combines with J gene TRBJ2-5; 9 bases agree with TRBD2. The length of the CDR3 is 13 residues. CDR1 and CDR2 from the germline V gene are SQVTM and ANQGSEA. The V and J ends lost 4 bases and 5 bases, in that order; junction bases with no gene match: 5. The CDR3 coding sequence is TGCAGCGTTGGCGGGGGGGTAACGGAGACCCAGTACTTC. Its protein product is CSVGGGVTETQYF.

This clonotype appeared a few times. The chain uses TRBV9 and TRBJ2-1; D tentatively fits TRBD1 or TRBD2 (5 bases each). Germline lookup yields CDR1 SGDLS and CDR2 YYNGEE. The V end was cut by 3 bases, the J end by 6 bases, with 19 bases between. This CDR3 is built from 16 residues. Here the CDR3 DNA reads TGTGCCAGCAGCGAAACCGGGACCAAGACGACCAATGAGCAGTTCTTC. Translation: CASSETGTKTTNEQFF.

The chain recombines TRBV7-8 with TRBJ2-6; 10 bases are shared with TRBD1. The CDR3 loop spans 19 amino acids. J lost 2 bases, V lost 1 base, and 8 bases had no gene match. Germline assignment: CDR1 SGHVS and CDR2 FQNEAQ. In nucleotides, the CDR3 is TGTGCCAGCAGCTTAGGGATCGGGACAGGGGAGACTGGGGCCAACGTCCTGACTTTC. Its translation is CASSLGIGTGETGANVLTF.

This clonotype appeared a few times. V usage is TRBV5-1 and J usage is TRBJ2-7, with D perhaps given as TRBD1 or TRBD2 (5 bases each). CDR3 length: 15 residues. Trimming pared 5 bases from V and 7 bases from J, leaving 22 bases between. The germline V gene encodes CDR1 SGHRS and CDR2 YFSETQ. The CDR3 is CASRRGSYVDQEQYF. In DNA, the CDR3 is TGCGCCAGCAGGAGGGGCAGTTACGTAGACCAAGAGCAGTACTTC.

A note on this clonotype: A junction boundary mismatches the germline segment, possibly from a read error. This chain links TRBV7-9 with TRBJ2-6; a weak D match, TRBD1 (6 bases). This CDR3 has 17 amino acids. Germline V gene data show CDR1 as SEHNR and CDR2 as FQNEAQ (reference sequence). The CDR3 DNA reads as TGTGTCAGCAGCTTAGGGCGGTACAGGGCTGGGGCCAACGTCCTGACTTTC. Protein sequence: CVSSLGRYRAGANVLTF.

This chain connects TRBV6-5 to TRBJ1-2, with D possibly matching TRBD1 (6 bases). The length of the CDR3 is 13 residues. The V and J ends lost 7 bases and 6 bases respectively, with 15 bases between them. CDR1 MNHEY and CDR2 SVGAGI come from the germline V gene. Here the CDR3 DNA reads TGTGCCAGCACTTCTCCTCAGGGGAATGGCTACACCTTC. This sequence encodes CASTSPQGNGYTF.

The CDR3 spells CSARDRVNTEAFF. CDR3 DNA: TGCAGTGCTAGAGACAGGGTGAACACTGAAGCTTTCTTT. J is TRBJ1-1 and V is TRBV20-1, with TRBD1 as a possible D gene (5 bases). The CDR3 has 13 amino acids. V lost 0 bases and J 0 bases, leaving 5 bases between the germline ends. From germline, CDR1 is DFQATT and CDR2 SNEGSKA (reference sequence).